This is a list of T cell receptor beta chains from one sample in a study of relationships among human T cell subsets. TCRdb recomputed calls from the multiplex PCR reads with MiXCR, one row per CDR3 protein. In the table there are 8,000 to 10,000 distinct CDR3 sequences, around 57% of which are singletons. The source material was memory T cells sorted from blood. These receptors all come from a man aged 35 to 55 in good health. Each CDR3 is given with its conserved first and last residue. A D gene is named only where the DNA matches it firmly. Size tells how often a clone was seen (once, few, many) or the class of an expanded clone, and some rows leave it out.

D gene,J gene,V gene,clone size,CDR3 protein,CDR3 DNA
-,TRBJ2-3,TRBV11-3,-,CASGLQGPTDTQYF,TGTGCCAGCGGCTTACAGGGTCCCACAGATACGCAGTATTTT
-,TRBJ2-3,TRBV5-1,-,CASSLDDLVDTQYF,TGCGCCAGCAGCTTGGACGACCTAGTAGATACGCAGTATTTT
-,TRBJ2-3,TRBV20-1,-,CSASLPSTDTQYF,TGCAGTGCTAGCTTACCCTCCACAGATACGCAGTATTTT
TRBD1,TRBJ2-3,TRBV5-1,-,CASSPGQESTDTQYF,TGCGCCAGCAGCCCGGGACAGGAGAGCACAGATACGCAGTACTTT
-,TRBJ2-3,TRBV7-9,few,CASSGRTDTQYF,TGTGCCAGCAGCGGGCGGACGGATACGCAGTATTTT
TRBD2,TRBJ2-1,TRBV6-5,-,CASSDGPAGAAKQFF,TGTGCCAGCAGCGACGGGCCAGCGGGAGCGGCCAAGCAGTTCTTC
TRBD2,TRBJ2-3,TRBV7-8,few,CASSLTFQRGDTQYF,TGTGCCAGCAGCTTAACGTTCCAGCGGGGCGATACGCAGTATTTT
TRBD2,TRBJ2-1,TRBV27,-,CASSPSGNEQFF,TGTGCCAGCAGCCCTAGCGGGAATGAGCAGTTCTTC
TRBD2,TRBJ2-1,TRBV29-1,-,CSVEYSGGSNEQFF,TGCAGCGTTGAATATAGCGGGGGGTCCAATGAGCAGTTCTTC
-,TRBJ2-1,TRBV4-1,once,CASSLSTVPLYNEQFF,TGCGCCAGCAGCCTCTCGACAGTACCCCTTTACAATGAGCAGTTCTTC
-,TRBJ1-4,TRBV2,-,CASSPGSEKLFF,TGTGCCAGCAGTCCAGGTAGTGAAAAACTGTTTTTT
-,TRBJ2-7,TRBV28,few,CASHGGYEQYF,TGTGCCAGCCACGGGGGCTACGAGCAGTACTTC
TRBD2,TRBJ2-3,TRBV7-8,-,CASSSQRGGLVSADTQYF,TGTGCCAGCAGCTCACAGCGGGGGGGTCTCGTAAGCGCAGATACGCAGTATTTT
TRBD2,TRBJ2-3,TRBV5-1,large,CASSSTERGTDTQYF,TGCGCCAGCAGCTCCACAGAGCGGGGGACAGATACGCAGTATTTT
TRBD1,TRBJ2-5,TRBV12-3/TRBV12-4,-,CASSYYAIGTGRRETQYF,TGTGCCAGCAGCTATTACGCGATTGGGACAGGGAGACGAGAGACCCAGTACTTC
TRBD1,TRBJ1-2,TRBV20-1,-,CSALLGQAKGYTF,TGCAGTGCTCTCCTAGGACAGGCGAAGGGCTACACCTTC
TRBD1,TRBJ1-5,TRBV4-2,-,CASSGDRVRNQPQHF,TGTGCCAGCAGCGGGGACAGGGTACGAAATCAGCCCCAGCATTTT
TRBD2,TRBJ2-1,TRBV10-3,few,CASRGAPSYNEQFF,TGTGCCTCGCGGGGGGCCCCCTCCTACAATGAGCAGTTCTTC
TRBD1,TRBJ2-5,TRBV29-1,-,CSVVSRGTVETQYF,TGCAGCGTTGTTAGCAGGGGGACCGTGGAGACCCAGTACTTC
-,TRBJ2-6,TRBV4-1,-,CASSLGPSGANVLTF,TGCGCCAGCAGCCTAGGCCCCTCTGGGGCCAACGTCCTGACTTTC
-,TRBJ2-3,TRBV2,-,CASNGRRGTDTQYF,TGTGCCAGCAACGGCAGGCGGGGCACAGATACGCAGTATTTT
-,TRBJ2-7,TRBV20-1,-,CSARWDSYEQYF,TGCAGTGCAAGGTGGGACTCCTACGAGCAGTACTTC
-,TRBJ1-1,TRBV27,few,CASSRGGGRRNTEAFF,TGTGCCAGCAGCCGGGGCGGGGGAAGAAGGAACACTGAAGCTTTCTTT
TRBD2,TRBJ2-1,TRBV30,-,CAWNFASGGTSAYGQFF,TGTGCCTGGAACTTTGCTAGCGGGGGGACTTCGGCATACGGGCAGTTCTTC
-,TRBJ2-7,TRBV19,few,CASRSGDSATEQYF,TGTGCCAGTAGGTCCGGGGACTCCGCCACCGAGCAGTACTTC
-,TRBJ2-3,TRBV20-1,few,CSARSGTDTQYF,TGCAGTGCGCGGAGTGGCACAGATACGCAGTATTTT
-,TRBJ1-2,TRBV6-5,-,CASRAPERNYGYTF,TGTGCCAGCAGAGCCCCCGAGCGAAACTATGGCTACACCTTC
-,TRBJ1-6,TRBV11-2,once,CASNIQGLNSPLHF,TGTGCCAGCAACATCCAGGGGTTGAATTCACCCCTCCACTTT
-,TRBJ1-1,TRBV10-3,few,CAIGREGTEAFF,TGTGCCATAGGACGGGAGGGCACTGAAGCTTTCTTT
-,TRBJ2-7,TRBV6-1,-,CASSEGAASYEQYF,TGTGCCAGCAGTGAAGGGGCTGCCAGCTACGAGCAGTACTTC
-,TRBJ2-7,TRBV29-1,few,CSVDQGEGRHEQYF,TGCAGCGTTGATCAGGGGGAGGGCCGGCACGAGCAGTACTTC
-,TRBJ2-3,TRBV4-1,-,CASSHPTGADTQYF,TGCGCCAGCAGCCACCCCACGGGAGCAGATACGCAGTATTTT
TRBD1,TRBJ1-2,TRBV29-1,-,CSVDSGQGNYGYTF,TGCAGCGTCGATTCGGGACAGGGGAACTATGGCTACACCTTC
-,TRBJ2-3,TRBV20-1,few,CSASRVEGLLTDTQYF,TGCAGTGCTAGTAGGGTTGAAGGGCTCCTCACAGATACGCAGTATTTT
-,TRBJ1-2,TRBV30,-,CAWSPGAAGYGYTF,TGTGCCTGGAGTCCAGGGGCGGCCGGGTATGGCTACACCTTC
-,TRBJ1-2,TRBV11-1,once,CASSLSRAGYGYTF,TGTGCCAGCAGCTTAAGTAGGGCAGGCTATGGCTACACCTTC
-,TRBJ2-1,TRBV20-1,-,CSASTARQFF,TGCAGTGCTTCGACCGCTAGGCAGTTCTTC